Detailed here is one TCR beta chain. The sample is drawn from a study of control samples from healthy donors and cancer patients. The CDR3 extends over 14 amino acids. Germline assignment: CDR1 LGHDT and CDR2 YNNKEL (reference sequence). V lost 6 bases to trimming and J lost 3 bases; unmatched junction nucleotides: 5. Here immunoSEQ multiplex PCR was the method, and the copy in TCRdb shows in-frame clones only, minus some. This table holds about 46,000 clones, around nine tenths found once. This chain links TRBV3-1 (or the pseudogene TRBV3-2) with TRBJ1-5, with 7 bases aligning to TRBD1. The source is a man in his fifties with head and neck cancer. The specimen was PBMCs. The CDR3 region has the DNA TGTGCCAGCAGTACCAGGGGGTCCAATCAGCCCCAGCATTTT. Translated: CASSTRGSNQPQHF.